This T cell receptor beta chain was observed in a study of beta chain features in type 1 diabetes. Study-wide points: The naive, central memory and Treg TCRB repertoires of patients appeared to be more similar to one another than those of healthy donors. Resolution of whether HLA type affects TCRB rearrangement was not achieved here. Because the template was cDNA, high-expressing cells might be over-represented. Among type 1 diabetes patients, VDJ junctions had fewer insertions and more deletions.

With regard to this clone: The antigen remains undetermined.

As every portion of the isolated RNA was reverse transcribed, the sequencing read expressed TCRB transcripts. TCRdb keeps only in-frame clones here, not all; method: immunoSEQ multiplex PCR. The sample carries approximately 250,000 clones, 7.5% to 10% recorded once. Sequencing used naive CD4+ T cells from blood. The clonotype originates from a woman younger than 35 in good health.

CDR3 DNA sequence: TGTGCCAGCTCACCACTGGGACAGGCGACAAGGAATGAGCAGTTCTTC. It specifies CASSPLGQATRNEQFF. The V call is TRBV18, the J call TRBJ2-1, with TRBD1 identical over 8 bases. Germline loops: CDR1 KGHSH, CDR2 LQKENI. Trimming cost V 1 base and J 7 bases; bases outside gene matches: 9. The CDR3 has 16 amino acids.